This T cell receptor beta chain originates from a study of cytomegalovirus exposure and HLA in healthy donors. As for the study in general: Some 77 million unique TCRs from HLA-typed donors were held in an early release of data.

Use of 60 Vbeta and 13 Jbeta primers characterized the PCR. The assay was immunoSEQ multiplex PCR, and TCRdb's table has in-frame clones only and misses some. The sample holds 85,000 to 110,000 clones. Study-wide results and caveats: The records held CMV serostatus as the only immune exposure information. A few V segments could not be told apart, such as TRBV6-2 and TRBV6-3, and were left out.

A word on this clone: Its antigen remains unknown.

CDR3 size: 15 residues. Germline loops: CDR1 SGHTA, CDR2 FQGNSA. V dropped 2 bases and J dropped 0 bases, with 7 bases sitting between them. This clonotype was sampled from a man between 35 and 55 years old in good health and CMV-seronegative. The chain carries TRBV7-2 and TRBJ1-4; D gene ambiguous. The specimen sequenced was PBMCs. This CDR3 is CASSLSYSTNEKLFF. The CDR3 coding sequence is TGTGCCAGCAGCTTATCGTATTCAACTAATGAAAAACTGTTTTTT. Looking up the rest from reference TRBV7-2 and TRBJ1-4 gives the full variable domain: GAGVSQSPSNKVTEKGKDVELRCDPISGHTALYWYRQSLGQGLEFLIYFQGNSAPDKSGLPSDRFSAERTGGSVSTLTIQRTQQEDSAVYLCASSLSYSTNEKLFFGSGTQLSVL.